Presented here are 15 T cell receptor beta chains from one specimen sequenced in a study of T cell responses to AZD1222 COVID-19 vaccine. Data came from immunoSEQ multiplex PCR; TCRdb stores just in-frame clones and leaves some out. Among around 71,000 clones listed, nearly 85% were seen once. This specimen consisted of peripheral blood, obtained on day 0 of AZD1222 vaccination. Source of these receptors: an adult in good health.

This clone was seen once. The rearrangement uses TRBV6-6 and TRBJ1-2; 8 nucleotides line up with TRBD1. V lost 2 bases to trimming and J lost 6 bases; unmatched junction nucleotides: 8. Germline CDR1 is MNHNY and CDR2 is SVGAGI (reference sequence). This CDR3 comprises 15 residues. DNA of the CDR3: TGTGCCAGCAGTTACGACAGGGGAAGTCGGAATGGCTACACCTTC. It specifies CASSYDRGSRNGYTF.

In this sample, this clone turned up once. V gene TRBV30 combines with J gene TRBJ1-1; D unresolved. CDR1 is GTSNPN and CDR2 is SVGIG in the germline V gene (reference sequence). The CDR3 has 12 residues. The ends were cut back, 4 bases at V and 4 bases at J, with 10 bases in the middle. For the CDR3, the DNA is TGTGCCTGGACTCAATCAGGCACTGAAGCTTTCTTT. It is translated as CAWTQSGTEAFF.

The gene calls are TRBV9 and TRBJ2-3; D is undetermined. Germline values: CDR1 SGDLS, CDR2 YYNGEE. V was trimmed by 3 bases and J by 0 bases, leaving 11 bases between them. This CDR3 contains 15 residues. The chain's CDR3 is CASSATPASTDTQYF. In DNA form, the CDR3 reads TGTGCCAGCAGCGCCACCCCCGCTAGCACAGATACGCAGTATTTT. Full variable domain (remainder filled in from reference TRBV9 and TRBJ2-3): DSGVTQTPKHLITATGQRVTLRCSPRSGDLSVYWYQQSLDQGLQFLIQYYNGEERAKGNILERFSAQQFPDLHSELNLSSLELGDSALYFCASSATPASTDTQYFGPGTRLTVL.

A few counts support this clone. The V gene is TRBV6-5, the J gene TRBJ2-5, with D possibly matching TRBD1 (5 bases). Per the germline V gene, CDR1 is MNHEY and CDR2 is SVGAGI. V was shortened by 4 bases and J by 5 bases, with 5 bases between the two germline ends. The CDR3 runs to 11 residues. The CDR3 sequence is CASSSGETQYF. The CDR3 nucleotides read TGTGCCAGCAGTTCAGGGGAGACCCAGTACTTC.

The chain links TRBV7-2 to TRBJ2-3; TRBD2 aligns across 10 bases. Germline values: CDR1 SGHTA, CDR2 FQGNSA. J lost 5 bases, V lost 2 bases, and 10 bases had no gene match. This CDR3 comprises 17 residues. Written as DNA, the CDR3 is TGTGCCAGCAGCTTATCGGGTCTAGCGGGAGTGGGAGATACGCAGTATTTT. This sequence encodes CASSLSGLAGVGDTQYF.

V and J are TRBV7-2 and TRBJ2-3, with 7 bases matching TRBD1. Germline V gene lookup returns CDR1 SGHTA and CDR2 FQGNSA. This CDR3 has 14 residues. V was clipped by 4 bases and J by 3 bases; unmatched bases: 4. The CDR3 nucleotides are TGTGCCAGCAGCTCGTACAGGGGAACAGATACGCAGTATTTT. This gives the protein CASSSYRGTDTQYF. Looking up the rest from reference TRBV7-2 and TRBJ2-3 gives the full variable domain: GAGVSQSPSNKVTEKGKDVELRCDPISGHTALYWYRQSLGQGLEFLIYFQGNSAPDKSGLPSDRFSAERTGGSVSTLTIQRTQQEDSAVYLCASSSYRGTDTQYFGPGTRLTVL.

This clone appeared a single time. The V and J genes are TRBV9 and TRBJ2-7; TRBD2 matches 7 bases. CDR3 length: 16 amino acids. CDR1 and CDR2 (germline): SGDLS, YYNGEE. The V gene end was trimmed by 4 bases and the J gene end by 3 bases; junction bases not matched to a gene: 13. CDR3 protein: CASSPSLGGGYYEQYF. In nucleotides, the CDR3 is TGTGCCAGCAGCCCATCTCTAGGCGGGGGTTACTACGAGCAGTACTTC.

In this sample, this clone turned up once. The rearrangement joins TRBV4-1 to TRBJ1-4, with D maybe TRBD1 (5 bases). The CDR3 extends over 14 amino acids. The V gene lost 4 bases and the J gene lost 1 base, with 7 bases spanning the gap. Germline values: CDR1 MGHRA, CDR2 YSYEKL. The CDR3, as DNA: TGCGCCAGCAGCCCCAGGGTAACTAATGAAAAACTGTTTTTT. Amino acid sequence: CASSPRVTNEKLFF.

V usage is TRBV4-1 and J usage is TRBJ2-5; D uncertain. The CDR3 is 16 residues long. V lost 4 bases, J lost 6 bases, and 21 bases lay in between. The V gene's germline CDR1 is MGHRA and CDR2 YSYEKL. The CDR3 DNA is TGCGCCAGCAGCCTAAGTGGCCCTAGGGATTTAAAGACCCAGTACTTC. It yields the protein CASSLSGPRDLKTQYF.

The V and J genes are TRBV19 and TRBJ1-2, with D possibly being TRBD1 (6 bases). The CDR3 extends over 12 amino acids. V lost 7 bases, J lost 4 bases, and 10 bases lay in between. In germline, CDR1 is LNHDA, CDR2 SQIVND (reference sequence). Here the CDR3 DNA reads TGTGCCAGTACCACAGGGAGCTATGGCTACACCTTC. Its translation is CASTTGSYGYTF.

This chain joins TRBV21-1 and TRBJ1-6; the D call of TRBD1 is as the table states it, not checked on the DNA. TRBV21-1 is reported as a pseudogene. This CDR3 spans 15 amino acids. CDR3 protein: CASRGQIPYNSPLHF. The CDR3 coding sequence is TGTGCCAGCAGAGGACAGATCCCCTATAATTCACCCCTCCACTTT.

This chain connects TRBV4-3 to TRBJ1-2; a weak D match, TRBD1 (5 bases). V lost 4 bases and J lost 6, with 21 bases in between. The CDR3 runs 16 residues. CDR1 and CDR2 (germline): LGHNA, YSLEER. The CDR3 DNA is TGCGCCAGCAGCCTTCTCTCGGGGCAGGGATTAGATGGCTACACCTTC. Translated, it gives CASSLLSGQGLDGYTF.

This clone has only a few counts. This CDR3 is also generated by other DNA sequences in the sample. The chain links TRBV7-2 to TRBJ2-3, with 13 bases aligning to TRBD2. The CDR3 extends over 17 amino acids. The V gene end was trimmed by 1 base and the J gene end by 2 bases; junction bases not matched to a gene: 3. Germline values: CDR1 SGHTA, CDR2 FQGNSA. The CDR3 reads CASSLVGLAGLTDTQYF. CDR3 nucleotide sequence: TGTGCCAGCAGCTTAGTGGGACTAGCGGGACTCACAGATACGCAGTATTTT.

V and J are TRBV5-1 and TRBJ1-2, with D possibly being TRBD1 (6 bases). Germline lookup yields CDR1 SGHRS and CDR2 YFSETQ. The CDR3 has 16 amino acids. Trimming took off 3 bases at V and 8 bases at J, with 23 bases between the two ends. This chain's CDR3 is CASSWNPGGGAGGYTF. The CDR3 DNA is TGCGCCAGCAGCTGGAACCCCGGGGGGGGCGCAGGAGGCTACACCTTC.

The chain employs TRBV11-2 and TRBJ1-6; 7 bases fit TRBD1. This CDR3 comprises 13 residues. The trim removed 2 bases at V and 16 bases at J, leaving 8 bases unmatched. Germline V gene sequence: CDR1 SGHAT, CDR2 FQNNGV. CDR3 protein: CASSLQLGQDLHF. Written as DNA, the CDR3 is TGTGCCAGCAGCTTACAACTTGGACAGGATCTCCACTTT.